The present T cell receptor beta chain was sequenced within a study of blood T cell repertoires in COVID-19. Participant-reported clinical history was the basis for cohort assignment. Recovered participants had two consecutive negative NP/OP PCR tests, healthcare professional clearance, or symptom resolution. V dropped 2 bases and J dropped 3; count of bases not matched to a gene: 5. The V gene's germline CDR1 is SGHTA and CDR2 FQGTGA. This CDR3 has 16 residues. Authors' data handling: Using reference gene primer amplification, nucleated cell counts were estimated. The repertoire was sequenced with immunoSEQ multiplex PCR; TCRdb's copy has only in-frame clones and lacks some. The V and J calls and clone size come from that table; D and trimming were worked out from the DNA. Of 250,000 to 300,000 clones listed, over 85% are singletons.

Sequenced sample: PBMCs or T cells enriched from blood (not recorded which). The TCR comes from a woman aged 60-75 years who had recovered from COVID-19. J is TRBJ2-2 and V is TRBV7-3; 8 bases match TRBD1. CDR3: CASSLYQGADTGELFF. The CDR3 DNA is TGTGCCAGCAGCTTATATCAGGGGGCGGACACCGGGGAGCTGTTTTTT.